This T cell receptor (beta chain) was recovered during a study of control samples from healthy donors and cancer patients. The count of this clone is one. Measured with immunoSEQ multiplex PCR; TCRdb has only the in-frame clones, and not every one. This table has roughly 180,000 clones, just under 95% appearing once. Sequences were obtained from blood. The TCR originated in an older woman in good health.

CDR3 bases: TGTGCCAGCAAGACGGGACAGACTAATGAAAAACTGTTTTTT. Translation: CASKTGQTNEKLFF. J is TRBJ1-4 and V is TRBV2; 7 bases map to TRBD1. V lost 7 bases, J lost 2 bases, and 4 bases stayed unmatched. Germline lookup yields CDR1 SNHLY and CDR2 FYNNEI. The CDR3 loop spans 14 amino acids.